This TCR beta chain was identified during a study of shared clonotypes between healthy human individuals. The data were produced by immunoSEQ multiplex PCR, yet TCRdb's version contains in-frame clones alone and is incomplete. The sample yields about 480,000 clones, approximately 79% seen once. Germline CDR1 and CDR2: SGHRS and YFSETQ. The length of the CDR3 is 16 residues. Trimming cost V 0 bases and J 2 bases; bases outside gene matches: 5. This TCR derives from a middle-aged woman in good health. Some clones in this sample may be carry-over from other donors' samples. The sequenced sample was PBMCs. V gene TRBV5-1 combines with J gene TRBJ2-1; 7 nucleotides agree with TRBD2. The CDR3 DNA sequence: TGCGCCAGCAGCTTGGGTTCTAGCGGTGCCTACAATGAGCAGTTCTTC. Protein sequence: CASSLGSSGAYNEQFF.